This T cell receptor beta chain was sequenced for a study of blood T cell repertoires in COVID-19. Study-wide background: Sources were T cells, B-cell-depleted T cells, or PBMCs; the material itself was cDNA or gDNA.

Germline-derived CDR1 and CDR2 are WSHSY and SAAADI. J was trimmed by 7 bases and V by 3 bases; bases with no gene match: 13. The length of the CDR3 is 17 residues. Method: immunoSEQ multiplex PCR; TCRdb's copy keeps in-frame clones and lacks some. The sample has about 100,000 clones; roughly nine tenths are singletons. The rearrangement uses TRBV10-2 and TRBJ2-1, with 9 bases fitting TRBD2. Sequenced material: peripheral blood. The sequence was obtained from a man in his fifties with acute or convalescent COVID-19. The CDR3 region is CASSEHGGAGGPNEQFF. The CDR3 bases are TGCGCCAGCAGTGAACATGGAGGGGCGGGGGGGCCTAATGAGCAGTTCTTC.